What follows are 32 T cell receptor beta chains derived from one specimen sequenced in a study of blood T cell repertoires in COVID-19. Sequenced by immunoSEQ multiplex PCR; TCRdb stores in-frame clones only, minus some. The data show 140,000 or so clones, roughly 89% seen once. What was sequenced was peripheral blood. The receptors stem from a woman in her forties or fifties with acute or convalescent COVID-19.

The rearrangement links TRBV6-1 to TRBJ2-5, with TRBD2 identical over 7 bases. The V and J ends lost 1 base and 6 bases, in that order; junction bases with no gene match: 8. The germline V gene encodes CDR1 MNHNS and CDR2 SASEGT. The CDR3 runs to 15 residues. This chain's CDR3 is CASSEGGGRAQTQYF. CDR3 sequence (DNA): TGTGCCAGCAGTGAAGGGGGAGGGAGAGCTCAGACCCAGTACTTC.

The chain recombines TRBV5-1 with TRBJ1-2, with 8 nucleotides matching TRBD1. This CDR3 contains 14 residues. With 4 bases clipped from V and 8 bases from J, the junction kept 10 bases outside the gene matches. The germline V gene encodes CDR1 SGHRS and CDR2 YFSETQ. The CDR3 loop reads CASSPTTGVLGYTF. The CDR3 DNA is TGCGCCAGCAGCCCGACGACAGGGGTACTGGGCTACACCTTC.

This sequence joins TRBV19 and TRBJ2-2; the D gene is possibly TRBD2 (6 bases). The V and J ends lost 6 bases and 0 bases respectively, with 14 bases between them. Per the germline V gene, CDR1 is LNHDA and CDR2 is SQIVND (reference sequence). The CDR3 is 16 residues long. In DNA, the CDR3 is TGTGCCAGTAGCTCCGGGGGTCCAACGAACACCGGGGAGCTGTTTTTT. This translates into CASSSGGPTNTGELFF.

The chain couples TRBV3-1 (or the pseudogene TRBV3-2) to TRBJ2-7, with D perhaps TRBD1 (6 bases). This CDR3 contains 15 residues. Germline lookup yields CDR1 LGHDT and CDR2 YNNKEL (reference sequence). V shed 1 base and J shed 4 bases, with 14 bases lying between them. In DNA form, the CDR3 reads TGTGCCAGCAGCCAAGTGGGCAGGGGTGAGTACGAGCAGTACTTC. Translation: CASSQVGRGEYEQYF.

This clone was seen a single time. This sequence joins TRBV4-2 and TRBJ2-1, with D maybe TRBD2 (6 bases). V was shortened by 2 bases and J by 0 bases, with 11 bases between the two germline ends. Germline CDR1 and CDR2: LGHNA and YNFKEQ. This CDR3 comprises 16 residues. The CDR3 nucleotides read TGTGCCAGCAGCCAAAGTGGGGGGAGCTCCTACAATGAGCAGTTCTTC. Residues: CASSQSGGSSYNEQFF.

J is TRBJ1-2 and V is TRBV25-1; TRBD1 aligns across 10 bases. CDR1 and CDR2 from the germline V gene are MGHDK and SYGVNS. V shed 2 bases and J 6 bases; nucleotides not matched to a gene: 6. The CDR3 is 15 amino acids. Written as DNA, the CDR3 is TGTGCCAGCAGTGAAGCCGGACAGGGGGTGCATGGCTACACCTTC. This gives the protein CASSEAGQGVHGYTF.

This rearrangement joins TRBV6-4 to TRBJ2-7; 8 bases are a match to TRBD2. The CDR3 totals 13 residues. Trimming removed 11 bases from V and 5 bases from J; junction bases left unmatched: 11. The germline V gene encodes CDR1 MRHNA and CDR2 SNTAGT. In nucleotides, the CDR3 is TGTGCCGCACCGGGAGGGTTATTCGACGAGCAGTACTTC. Its protein product is CAAPGGLFDEQYF.

The CDR3 coding sequence is TGTGCCAGCAGCTTGGGAGAGGGTAACTACGAAAAACTGTTTTTT. It translates to CASSLGEGNYEKLFF. The rearrangement links TRBV5-4 to TRBJ1-4; no clear D. The CDR3 runs to 15 residues. Germline values: CDR1 SGHNT, CDR2 YYREEE (reference sequence). Deletions cut 0 bases from V and 8 bases from J, with 14 bases between.

The rearrangement uses TRBV5-5 and TRBJ2-1; 10 nucleotides line up with TRBD2. In germline, CDR1 is SGHKS, CDR2 YYEKEE (reference sequence). This CDR3 contains 15 residues. The V gene end was trimmed by 2 bases and the J gene end by 4 bases; junction bases not matched to a gene: 3. The CDR3 is CASSFLAGAYNEQFF. Written as DNA, the CDR3 is TGTGCCAGCAGCTTTCTAGCGGGGGCTTACAATGAGCAGTTCTTC.

The V call is TRBV9, the J call TRBJ2-7; maybe TRBD1 (8 bases). CDR1 is SGDLS, CDR2 YYNGEE, per germline. The V end lost 0 bases, the J end lost 2 bases, and 12 bases lay between the germline ends. This CDR3 spans 15 amino acids. CDR3 DNA sequence: TGTGCCAGCAGCGTAGACAGGGGGGGTCCCTACGAGCAGTACTTC. This gives the protein CASSVDRGGPYEQYF. Together with reference TRBV9 and TRBJ2-7, the CDR3 gives the full variable domain: DSGVTQTPKHLITATGQRVTLRCSPRSGDLSVYWYQQSLDQGLQFLIQYYNGEERAKGNILERFSAQQFPDLHSELNLSSLELGDSALYFCASSVDRGGPYEQYFGPGTRLTVT.

The chain is built from TRBV3-1 (or the pseudogene TRBV3-2) and TRBJ1-1; possible D gene TRBD1, 6 bases. This CDR3 is 13 amino acids long. The germline CDR1 and CDR2 sequences are LGHDT and YNNKEL (reference sequence). V was clipped by 1 base and J by 7 bases, with 10 bases between them. CDR3 sequence (DNA): TGTGCCAGCAGCCAAGTTATGGACAGTGAAGCTTTCTTT. This translates into CASSQVMDSEAFF.

The V call is TRBV5-1, the J call TRBJ1-6, with D hard to call. CDR1 and CDR2 (germline): SGHRS, YFSETQ. The CDR3 runs to 15 residues. Trimming removed 1 base at V and 7 bases at J, with 12 bases between. The CDR3 DNA reads as TGCGCCAGCAGCTTGACAGCCCCCCCGAATTCACCCCTCCACTTT. Encoded protein: CASSLTAPPNSPLHF.

The chain joins TRBV27 to TRBJ2-5; 10 bases agree with TRBD2. From germline, CDR1 is MNHEY and CDR2 SMNVEV (reference sequence). V trimming: 2 bases; J trimming: 7 bases; junction bases outside the gene matches: 7. The CDR3 contains 15 residues. The CDR3 bases are TGTGCCAGCAGTTTAACAGCGGGAGGGCCGGGGACCCAGTACTTC. This codes for CASSLTAGGPGTQYF.

The chain has TRBV24-1 and TRBJ1-2; a possible D gene is TRBD1 (5 bases). CDR3 size: 14 residues. Germline V gene data show CDR1 as KGHDR and CDR2 as SFDVKD. The V and J ends lost 3 bases and 8 bases respectively, with 15 bases between them. The DNA for the CDR3 is TGTGCCACCAGTGATGAAAGGGAGGGGAGCGGCTACACCTTC. As protein: CATSDEREGSGYTF.

The chain has TRBV4-2 and TRBJ2-7; tentative D call: TRBD2 (5 bases). The CDR3 runs to 14 residues. Germline V lookup: CDR1 LGHNA, CDR2 YNFKEQ. V lost 1 base and J 6 bases, leaving 13 bases between the germline ends. This CDR3 reads CASSQVEGSAEQYF. The CDR3 bases are TGTGCCAGCAGCCAAGTCGAGGGTAGTGCCGAGCAGTACTTC.

The chain uses TRBV6-1 and TRBJ1-4; TRBD1 agrees at 9 bases. Trimming removed 1 base from V and 8 bases from J; junction bases left unmatched: 11. The CDR3 consists of 17 residues. CDR1 is MNHNS and CDR2 is SASEGT in the germline V gene. This chain's CDR3 is CASSEGRQGGSGEKLFF. The DNA for the CDR3 is TGTGCCAGCAGTGAAGGGAGACAGGGGGGAAGTGGGGAAAAACTGTTTTTT.

The chain is built from TRBV2 and TRBJ1-5, with 10 positions matching TRBD1. V dropped 6 bases and J dropped 4; count of bases not matched to a gene: 3. Per germline, CDR1 SNHLY and CDR2 FYNNEI. This CDR3 has 14 amino acids. The CDR3 loop reads CASRRTGGNQPQHF. CDR3 nucleotides: TGTGCCAGCAGGCGGACAGGGGGTAATCAGCCCCAGCATTTT.

The V call is TRBV7-3, the J call TRBJ1-1; no clear D gene. The germline V and J ends were trimmed by 5 bases and 3 bases, with 10 bases remaining between them. This CDR3 is 13 amino acids long. Per the germline V gene, CDR1 is SGHTA and CDR2 is FQGTGA. In DNA, the CDR3 is TGTGCCAGCAGCAAGGACGGGGACACTGAAGCTTTCTTT. It translates to CASSKDGDTEAFF. Looking up the rest from reference TRBV7-3 and TRBJ1-1 gives the full variable domain: GAGVSQTPSNKVTEKGKYVELRCDPISGHTALYWYRQSLGQGPEFLIYFQGTGAADDSGLPNDRFFAVRPEGSVSTLKIQRTERGDSAVYLCASSKDGDTEAFFGQGTRLTVV.

This clone was detected only once. The chain joins TRBV10-2 to TRBJ1-1, with D maybe TRBD1 (6 bases). Trimming shortened V by 6 bases and J by 4 bases, and 18 bases separated the two germline ends. Germline lookup yields CDR1 WSHSY and CDR2 SAAADI. The CDR3 runs 15 residues. The CDR3 nucleotides read TGCGCCAGCAGAGCTCGGACAGTAACGAGCACTGAAGCTTTCTTT. This gives the protein CASRARTVTSTEAFF.

The rearrangement joins TRBV7-9 to TRBJ1-1, with TRBD1 identical over 8 bases. In germline, CDR1 is SEHNR, CDR2 FQNEAQ (reference sequence). With V trimmed by 5 bases and J by 5 bases, 4 bases remained unmatched. The CDR3 loop spans 13 amino acids. The CDR3 loop is CASSQDRVTEAFF. In DNA form, the CDR3 reads TGTGCCAGCAGCCAGGACAGGGTGACTGAAGCTTTCTTT.

The rearrangement uses TRBV30 and TRBJ1-6; TRBD1 is a possible D gene (6 bases). V lost 4 bases to trimming and J lost 7 bases, with 17 bases between them. The germline V gene encodes CDR1 GTSNPN and CDR2 SVGIG (reference sequence). The length of the CDR3 is 15 residues. This CDR3 is CAWKVQGMGNSPLHF. The CDR3 DNA reads as TGTGCCTGGAAGGTACAGGGTATGGGGAATTCACCCCTCCACTTT.

The gene calls are TRBV7-8 and TRBJ2-7; 11 bases fit TRBD1. The CDR3 length is 16 residues. Germline V CDR1 and CDR2: SGHVS, FQNEAQ. V was clipped by 0 bases and J by 2 bases; unmatched bases: 3. In DNA, the CDR3 is TGTGCCAGCAGCTTAGCGGGGACAGGGGGGCCCTACGAGCAGTACTTC. Translation gives CASSLAGTGGPYEQYF.

The chain carries TRBV24-1 and TRBJ2-7; 9 bases fit TRBD1. The J segment lost 4 bases and the V segment lost 1 base, leaving 7 bases of the junction unmatched. This CDR3 is 16 amino acids long. Per the germline V gene, CDR1 is KGHDR and CDR2 is SFDVKD. The CDR3 DNA reads TGTGCCACCAGTGATTTAGATGGGACAGGGAATTACGAGCAGTACTTC. Translating gives CATSDLDGTGNYEQYF.

The rearrangement links TRBV7-9 to TRBJ2-7, with D uncertain. This CDR3 comprises 11 residues. V shed 3 bases and J shed 3 bases, with 3 bases lying between them. Germline-derived CDR1 and CDR2 are SEHNR and FQNEAQ (reference sequence). The CDR3 here is CASSFNYEQYF. The CDR3, as DNA: TGTGCCAGCAGCTTTAACTACGAGCAGTACTTC.

The chain is built from TRBV10-1 and TRBJ2-1; 8 bases match TRBD1. Germline values: CDR1 WNHNN, CDR2 SYGVQD (reference sequence). Losses at the gene ends were 4 bases for V and 10 bases for J; bases not matched to a gene: 6. CDR3 length equals 13 residues. DNA for the CDR3: TGCGCCAGCAGTGTAGGACAGGGCTACGAGCAGTTCTTC. It yields the protein CASSVGQGYEQFF.

This clone was seen once. V gene TRBV7-2 combines with J gene TRBJ2-3, with 12 positions matching TRBD2. V trimming: 4 bases; J trimming: 1 base; junction bases outside the gene matches: 9. The CDR3 runs 18 residues. The germline V gene encodes CDR1 SGHTA and CDR2 FQGNSA. CDR3 DNA sequence: TGTGCCAGCAGCTCGGGCTTAACTAGCGGGGGGCGCACAGATACGCAGTATTTT. It specifies CASSSGLTSGGRTDTQYF.

The V and J genes are TRBV21-1 and TRBJ2-1; TRBD2, the D gene given by the table, was not confirmed from the DNA. TRBV21-1 is a documented pseudogene. The CDR3 length is 15 residues. CDR3: CASSPGGGSYNEQFF. For the CDR3, the DNA is TGTGCCAGCAGCCCCGGGGGTGGCTCCTACAATGAGCAGTTCTTC.

This chain connects TRBV19 to TRBJ1-3; D not resolved. Deletions cut 1 base from V and 0 bases from J, with 13 bases between. CDR3 length equals 17 residues. Germline CDR1 is LNHDA and CDR2 is SQIVND (reference sequence). CDR3 nucleotides: TGTGCCAGTAGTATAGGGGCCGGGATGAGCTCTGGAAACACCATATATTTT. Protein product: CASSIGAGMSSGNTIYF.

The V gene is TRBV19, the J gene TRBJ1-4; D call uncertain. This CDR3 has 12 amino acids. Trimming cost V 3 bases and J 8 bases, with 7 bases left between them. The germline V gene encodes CDR1 LNHDA and CDR2 SQIVND (reference sequence). The CDR3: CASSMRGEKLFF. CDR3 in DNA: TGTGCCAGTAGTATGCGGGGAGAAAAACTGTTTTTT. Full variable domain (rest looked up from reference TRBV19 and TRBJ1-4): DGGITQSPKYLFRKEGQNVTLSCEQNLNHDAMYWYRQDPGQGLRLIYYSQIVNDFQKGDIAEGYSVSREKKESFPLTVTSAQKNPTAFYLCASSMRGEKLFFGSGTQLSVL.

This clone has just one count. The chain has TRBV6-4 and TRBJ1-1; 8 positions agree with TRBD1. The junction had 13 bases not matched to a gene; V was cut back by 6 bases and J by 4 bases. The CDR3 consists of 16 residues. Looked up from germline, CDR1 is MRHNA and CDR2 is SNTAGT. CDR3 amino acids: CASSGEAGGRGTEAFF. The CDR3, as DNA: TGTGCCAGCAGCGGTGAGGCAGGGGGCCGGGGCACTGAAGCTTTCTTT.

J is TRBJ2-5 and V is TRBV5-4; 7 bases map to TRBD1. The CDR3 covers 15 residues. The germline V gene encodes CDR1 SGHNT and CDR2 YYREEE (reference sequence). J lost 2 bases, V lost 5 bases, and 9 bases had no gene match. This CDR3 reads CASRRYSDRQETQYF. The CDR3 DNA is TGTGCCAGCAGGCGTTATTCGGACAGGCAAGAGACCCAGTACTTC.

This chain links TRBV7-9 with TRBJ2-7; TRBD1 is a possible D gene (6 bases). V was pared by 1 base and J by 1 base, with 14 bases between. Germline V lookup: CDR1 SEHNR, CDR2 FQNEAQ (reference sequence). The CDR3 contains 16 residues. The CDR3 DNA sequence: TGTGCCAGCAGCTTAGGGCCCGTTGACAGGTCCTACGAGCAGTACTTC. Translating it yields CASSLGPVDRSYEQYF.